The rows below give T cell receptor beta chains drawn from one sample of a study of human T cells and chemical hapten exposure. TCRdb re-analysed the RACE reads in MiXCR, keeping a single row per CDR3 protein. The table lists under 65,000 distinct CDR3 sequences, about 9.4% of them singletons, with more than 13% in the top ten. Source: whole blood, taken in connection with sensitization to the hapten diphenylcyclopropenone (DPC). All receptors derive from a woman aged 40 to 49 with alopecia areata. Some clones in this sample may be carry-over from other donors' samples. Each CDR3 is given with its conserved first and last residue. D genes are given only for firm matches. Not every row has a clone size; where given, it reads once, few, many or a size class.

J gene,V gene,D gene,clone size,CDR3 length,CDR3 DNA,CDR3 protein
TRBJ2-3,TRBV6-5,NA,few,15,TGTGCCAGCAGAGAGTGGACAGAGGGCCCAGATACGCAGTATTTT,CASREWTEGPDTQYF
TRBJ2-7,TRBV11-2,NA,many,16,TGTGCCAGCAGCTTAGTGGACGGGGGACAGAATTACGAGCAGTACTTC,CASSLVDGGQNYEQYF
TRBJ2-6,TRBV6-1,TRBD1,few,16,TGTGCCAGCAGTGCTGACAGGGTAGCTGGGGCCAACGTCCTGACTTTC,CASSADRVAGANVLTF
TRBJ1-6,TRBV20-1,NA,many,14,TGCAGTGCTAGAGTCGGGCAGGAGAATTCACCCCTCCACTTT,CSARVGQENSPLHF
TRBJ1-3,TRBV7-6,NA,few,15,TGTGCCAGCACCCCCGGCTTAGCCTCTGGAAACACCATATATTTT,CASTPGLASGNTIYF
TRBJ2-1,TRBV18,TRBD2,NA,13,TGTGCCAGCTCACCACCGACAGCGGGGGAGCAGTTCTTC,CASSPPTAGEQFF
TRBJ2-2,TRBV27,TRBD1,many,15,TGTGCCAGCAGTTTGTCGACAGGGGTCCCCGGGGAGCTGTTTTTT,CASSLSTGVPGELFF
TRBJ1-1,TRBV12-3/TRBV12-4,NA,NA,12,TGTGCCAGCAGTCAAGCGGACAGTGAAGCTTTCTTT,CASSQADSEAFF
TRBJ2-7,TRBV2,NA,many,11,TGTGCCAGCATCTTCTGGGACGAGCAGTACTTC,CASIFWDEQYF
TRBJ1-1,TRBV11-3,NA,NA,13,TGTGCCAGCAGCTTAGATACACACACTGAAGCTTTCTTT,CASSLDTHTEAFF
TRBJ1-6,TRBV28,NA,NA,15,TGTGCCAGCAGCCCCTCCGACAGGCCTTCTTCACCCCTCCACTTT,CASSPSDRPSSPLHF
TRBJ1-5,TRBV27,NA,many,15,TGTGCCAGCAGTTTAGGGGGCGGTAGCAATCAGCCCCAGCATTTT,CASSLGGGSNQPQHF
TRBJ2-1,TRBV7-8,TRBD2,few,17,TGTGCCAGCAGTTCTTCCTTTCTAGCGGGGGCCGGCGGGGAGCAGTTCTTC,CASSSSFLAGAGGEQFF
TRBJ1-1,TRBV29-1,TRBD1,NA,14,TGCAGCGTCGGGAGACAGGGATTGGGGACTGAAGCTTTCTTT,CSVGRQGLGTEAFF
TRBJ2-5,TRBV7-2,TRBD1,many,14,TGTGCCAGCAGCTCCCCAGGGGGCCAAGAGACCCAGTACTTC,CASSSPGGQETQYF
TRBJ2-1,TRBV6-1,NA,many,15,TGTGCCAGCAGTGAAGCGGTAGGGTTCTACAATGAGCAGTTCTTC,CASSEAVGFYNEQFF
TRBJ2-5,TRBV9,TRBD1,many,16,TGTGCCAGCAGCCTCCCCGAAGGGGGCCTCCAAGAGACCCAGTACTTC,CASSLPEGGLQETQYF
TRBJ2-4,TRBV7-9,NA,few,14,TGTGCCAGCAGCCCCGAGTTAGCCAAAAACATTCAGTACTTC,CASSPELAKNIQYF
TRBJ1-2,TRBV12-3/TRBV12-4,NA,many,13,TGTGCCAGCAGCCCTACAGATTCCTATGGCTACACCTTC,CASSPTDSYGYTF
TRBJ2-5,TRBV27,TRBD2,few,15,TGTGCCAGCAGTCCTCAGACTAGCGGGGGGGAGACCCAGTACTTC,CASSPQTSGGETQYF
TRBJ1-2,TRBV20-1,TRBD1,many,14,TGCAGTGCTTCGGACAGGGTCGAATCGTCCGGCTACACCTTC,CSASDRVESSGYTF
TRBJ1-2,TRBV28,NA,few,14,TGTGCCAGCGGATGGGTAGGGGAGCACTATGGCTACACCTTC,CASGWVGEHYGYTF
TRBJ2-3,TRBV7-2,NA,few,15,TGTGCCAGCAGCCGGGCCGGGCAGAACACAGATACGCAGTATTTT,CASSRAGQNTDTQYF
TRBJ2-7,TRBV7-9,TRBD1,few,15,TGTGCCAGCAGCTCCCAGATCGGGACAGACTACGAGCAGTACTTC,CASSSQIGTDYEQYF
TRBJ1-1,TRBV29-1,NA,many,14,TGCAGCGTTGAACCACAGGATCTGAACACTGAAGCTTTCTTT,CSVEPQDLNTEAFF
TRBJ1-6,TRBV30,NA,many,14,TGTGCCTGGAGTGCAGGGACGGTAAATTCACCCCTCCACTTT,CAWSAGTVNSPLHF